The sequence of this T cell receptor beta chain was determined in a study of blood T cell repertoires in COVID-19. Sequencing used immunoSEQ multiplex PCR; TCRdb keeps in-frame clones, though not all of them. The sample yields tens of thousands of clones, 92% seen once. Germline CDR1 and CDR2: KGHSH and LQKENI. Trimming left V 8 bases short and J 1 base short, with 11 bases between. The CDR3 has 14 residues. The sample taken for sequencing was peripheral blood. This TCR was recovered from a middle-aged man with active COVID-19. The J gene is TRBJ2-2, the V gene TRBV18, with D possibly matching TRBD1 (5 bases). The chain's CDR3 is CASGKGQNTGELFF. DNA for the CDR3: TGTGCCAGCGGGAAAGGACAGAACACCGGGGAGCTGTTTTTT.